These 28 T cell receptor beta chains came from one sample sequenced in a study of shared clonotypes between healthy human individuals. TCRdb's copy holds only in-frame clones and misses some; the assay was immunoSEQ multiplex PCR. The data contain around 1,000,000 clones, around 77% of them singletons. The specimen was memory CD4+ T cells from PBMCs. Subset meaning: CD45RA-negative fraction. These receptors all stem from a young man in good health. Some clones in this sample may be carry-over from other donors' samples.

This chain uses TRBV5-1 with TRBJ1-1; D is uncertain. CDR1 is SGHRS and CDR2 is YFSETQ in the germline V gene. Trimming shortened V by 0 bases and J by 0 bases, and 6 bases separated the two germline ends. The CDR3 is 14 residues long. CDR3 residues: CASSLDQMNTEAFF. In DNA, the CDR3 is TGCGCCAGCAGCTTGGATCAGATGAACACTGAAGCTTTCTTT.

The genes are TRBV27 and TRBJ2-1; D may be TRBD2 (5 bases). The CDR3 is 15 amino acids. Trimming stripped 2 bases from V and 7 bases from J, with 15 bases between. The germline V gene encodes CDR1 MNHEY and CDR2 SMNVEV (reference sequence). The CDR3: CASSLEGIIENEQFF. In DNA form, the CDR3 reads TGTGCCAGCAGTTTAGAGGGTATCATTGAGAATGAGCAGTTCTTC.

The chain recombines TRBV4-1 with TRBJ1-2; 7 bases are shared with TRBD1. The germline V gene encodes CDR1 MGHRA and CDR2 YSYEKL. This CDR3 spans 15 amino acids. The V and J ends lost 2 bases and 5 bases, in that order; junction bases with no gene match: 8. The CDR3 sequence is CASSQREGTAYGYTF. Here the CDR3 DNA reads TGCGCCAGCAGCCAAAGAGAAGGGACAGCTTATGGCTACACCTTC.

The CDR3 DNA sequence: TGTGCCAGCAGCTTGGCCTCCGGGACAGGGGGAAACACCATATATTTT. Translation gives CASSLASGTGGNTIYF. The V gene is TRBV5-4, the J gene TRBJ1-3; 9 nucleotides align to TRBD1. This CDR3 comprises 16 residues. V shed 0 bases and J 4 bases; nucleotides not matched to a gene: 5. From germline, CDR1 is SGHNT and CDR2 YYREEE (reference sequence).

This chain joins TRBV19 and TRBJ2-1; D perhaps matches TRBD2 (6 bases). V shed 3 bases and J shed 6 bases, with 12 bases lying between them. The CDR3 is 14 residues long. Germline loops: CDR1 LNHDA, CDR2 SQIVND (reference sequence). The CDR3 loop reads CASSMASASNEQFF. The DNA for the CDR3 is TGTGCCAGTAGTATGGCTAGCGCGAGCAATGAGCAGTTCTTC.

The chain has TRBV5-6 and TRBJ2-1; 12 bases map to TRBD2. With V trimmed by 4 bases and J by 7 bases, 9 bases remained unmatched. CDR1 and CDR2 (germline): SGHDT, YYEEEE. The CDR3 loop spans 16 amino acids. The CDR3 DNA reads TGTGCCAGCAGCCGCCCGGGACTAGCGGGTTCGAATGAGCAGTTCTTC. It is translated as CASSRPGLAGSNEQFF.

V is TRBV7-2 and J is TRBJ1-1; D is ambiguous. The germline V gene encodes CDR1 SGHTA and CDR2 FQGNSA. CDR3 size: 14 residues. The V gene lost 4 bases and the J gene lost 5 bases, with 14 bases spanning the gap. The CDR3 spells CASSSDTSRTEAFF. In DNA, the CDR3 is TGTGCCAGCAGCTCAGACACCTCCCGGACTGAAGCTTTCTTT.

In DNA form, the CDR3 reads TGTGCTAGTGGTTTGGTACCTAGCCCGGGTAAAAAACTGTTTTTT. Protein product: CASGLVPSPGKKLFF. The chain links TRBV12-5 to TRBJ1-4; D is ambiguous. Germline CDR1 and CDR2: LGHNT and FRNRAP. The CDR3 loop spans 15 amino acids. Trimming removed 0 bases at V and 9 bases at J, with 14 bases between.

For this clone: A much larger clone lies a single base off, so this may be a read error. V is TRBV5-8 and J is TRBJ2-3; no clear D. The CDR3 extends over 11 amino acids. The V end was cut by 2 bases, the J end by 4 bases, with 2 bases between. Looked up from germline, CDR1 is SGHTS and CDR2 is YDEGEE. The CDR3 coding sequence is TGTGCCAGCAGCTTAGCAGATACGCAGTATTTT. Protein product: CASSLADTQYF.

The genes are TRBV28 and TRBJ2-7; possible D gene TRBD2, 5 bases. Germline V gives CDR1 MDHEN, CDR2 SYDVKM. The CDR3 length is 13 residues. With 7 bases removed from V and 5 bases from J, the gap between germline ends came to 15 bases. The CDR3 region is CASTPAAPNEQYF. CDR3 DNA sequence: TGTGCCAGCACGCCAGCGGCCCCCAACGAGCAGTACTTC.

In this sample, this clone turned up a few times. This rearrangement joins TRBV25-1 to TRBJ1-5; D call uncertain. CDR1 and CDR2 (germline): MGHDK, SYGVNS. Trimming shortened V by 2 bases and J by 0 bases, and 5 bases separated the two germline ends. This CDR3 region has 14 residues. CDR3 coding DNA: TGTGCCAGCAGTGAACACGATAGCAATCAGCCCCAGCATTTT. Amino acids: CASSEHDSNQPQHF.

The chain recombines TRBV6-5 with TRBJ2-3; no definite D call. Germline CDR1 is MNHEY and CDR2 is SVGAGI. V dropped 0 bases and J dropped 2 bases, with 6 bases sitting between them. The CDR3 has 14 residues. CDR3 sequence: CASSYSLPTDTQYF. CDR3 sequence (DNA): TGTGCCAGCAGTTACTCCCTCCCCACAGATACGCAGTATTTT.

The CDR3 reads CASSTQTVGTGHF. In DNA form, the CDR3 reads TGTGCCAGCAGTACTCAAACCGTCGGGACAGGGCATTTT. The chain links TRBV28 to TRBJ1-5, with TRBD1 identical over 8 bases. V shed 5 bases and J 15 bases; nucleotides not matched to a gene: 12. The CDR3 is made up of 13 amino acids. CDR1 MDHEN and CDR2 SYDVKM come from the germline V gene.

CDR3 sequence reads: CASSGGQGEQETQYF. The CDR3 bases are TGTGCCAGCAGTGGAGGACAGGGGGAGCAAGAGACCCAGTACTTC. This chain links TRBV6-1 with TRBJ2-5; the match to TRBD1 covers 10 bases. This CDR3 is 15 amino acids long. Germline values: CDR1 MNHNS, CDR2 SASEGT. V lost 4 bases, J lost 2 bases, and 4 bases stayed unmatched.

The genes are TRBV7-9 and TRBJ2-5, with 9 bases that match TRBD2. CDR1 and CDR2 from the germline V gene are SEHNR and FQNEAQ (reference sequence). The CDR3 loop spans 18 amino acids. V shed 1 base and J 5 bases; nucleotides not matched to a gene: 14. In DNA form, the CDR3 reads TGTGCCAGCAGCTTAGGACGGGTAGCGGGAGACATAGAGGAGACCCAGTACTTC. Protein product: CASSLGRVAGDIEETQYF.

In this sample, this clone turned up once. The chain has TRBV28 and TRBJ2-5; D is possibly TRBD2 (5 bases). V was trimmed by 10 bases and J by 5 bases, leaving 14 bases between them. The CDR3 spans 12 residues. Germline CDR1 reads MDHEN; CDR2 reads SYDVKM. CDR3 nucleotides: TGTGCCACCCGGGGTGCGAGGGAGACCCAGTACTTC. It encodes CATRGARETQYF.

The CDR3 is CASRGRGRQYF. Written as DNA, the CDR3 is TGTGCCAGTCGTGGCCGGGGGCGTCAGTACTTC. V is TRBV28 and J is TRBJ2-7; D may correspond to TRBD1 or TRBD2 (6 bases each). The CDR3 totals 11 residues. Germline loops: CDR1 MDHEN, CDR2 SYDVKM. Trimming shortened V by 9 bases and J by 10 bases, and 16 bases separated the two germline ends.

As for this clone: Other DNA sequences in this specimen translate into the identical CDR3. The chain has TRBV10-3 and TRBJ2-7; 8 bases agree with TRBD2. The germline CDR1 and CDR2 sequences are ENHRY and SYGVKD. Trimming took 2 bases from V and 3 from J; bases not matched to a gene: 3. The CDR3 consists of 14 residues. Here the CDR3 DNA reads TGTGCCATCAGTGAGGGTACTAGCGGCTACGAGCAGTACTTC. This sequence encodes CAISEGTSGYEQYF.

The genes are TRBV5-8 and TRBJ1-3, with unresolved D. The CDR3 has 15 residues. Germline V gene lookup returns CDR1 SGHTS and CDR2 YDEGEE. V was cut by 1 base and J by 0 bases, with 8 bases left in between. CDR3 nucleotide sequence: TGTGCCAGCAGCTTGAGACGGTCCTCTGGAAACACCATATATTTT. Protein: CASSLRRSSGNTIYF.

The rearrangement uses TRBV7-2 and TRBJ2-1, with D unclear. This CDR3 has 14 residues. The ends were cut back, 2 bases at V and 2 bases at J, with 7 bases in the middle. Germline CDR1 reads SGHTA; CDR2 reads FQGNSA. CDR3 sequence: CASSLLTPYNEQFF. The CDR3 DNA reads as TGTGCCAGCAGCTTACTTACACCCTACAATGAGCAGTTCTTC.

This clone was seen just once. The V gene is TRBV25-1, the J gene TRBJ2-5; D ambiguous. The length of the CDR3 is 13 residues. Germline CDR1 and CDR2: MGHDK and SYGVNS. V was cut by 1 base and J by 2 bases, with 5 bases left in between. In nucleotides, the CDR3 is TGTGCCAGCAGTGAATTGGGGCAAGAGACCCAGTACTTC. Its protein is CASSELGQETQYF.

This chain uses TRBV7-2 with TRBJ2-7; the match to TRBD2 covers 12 bases. Germline CDR1 and CDR2: SGHTA and FQGNSA. This CDR3 is 14 amino acids long. V lost 5 bases and J lost 6; bases outside the gene matches: 5. The CDR3 region is CASSVLAGGGEQYF. In DNA, the CDR3 is TGTGCCAGCAGCGTACTAGCGGGAGGCGGCGAGCAGTACTTC.

The chain is built from TRBV7-2 and TRBJ2-1; 8 bases are shared with TRBD2. J lost 8 bases, V lost 4 bases, and 7 bases had no gene match. In germline, CDR1 is SGHTA, CDR2 FQGNSA. There are 14 residues in the CDR3. The CDR3 region is CASSYQRENDEQFF. The DNA for the CDR3 is TGTGCCAGCAGCTACCAGCGGGAGAACGATGAGCAGTTCTTC.

V is TRBV27 and J is TRBJ2-3; unclear D gene. This CDR3 is 14 amino acids long. The germline V gene encodes CDR1 MNHEY and CDR2 SMNVEV (reference sequence). V lost 5 bases to trimming and J lost 3 bases, with 12 bases between them. CDR3 DNA sequence: TGTGCCAGCAGTCCCCTGCAGGAAACAGATACGCAGTATTTT. This encodes CASSPLQETDTQYF.

This rearrangement joins TRBV6-1 to TRBJ2-1; D is unresolved. The V gene lost 1 base and the J gene lost 0 bases, with 1 base spanning the gap. Per the germline V gene, CDR1 is MNHNS and CDR2 is SASEGT. The CDR3 length is 13 residues. CDR3 amino acids: CASSEGSYNEQFF. In nucleotides, the CDR3 is TGTGCCAGCAGTGAAGGCTCCTACAATGAGCAGTTCTTC.

This clone appeared many times. This chain connects TRBV28 to TRBJ2-1; a possible D gene is TRBD2 (6 bases). V shed 3 bases and J shed 4 bases, with 16 bases lying between them. The germline V gene encodes CDR1 MDHEN and CDR2 SYDVKM. CDR3 length: 16 residues. The CDR3 DNA reads TGTGCCAGCAGTTTCCCTCCGGGACTCACTTACAATGAGCAGTTCTTC. Translated, it gives CASSFPPGLTYNEQFF. Full variable domain (missing parts from reference TRBV28 and TRBJ2-1): DVKVTQSSRYLVKRTGEKVFLECVQDMDHENMFWYRQDPGLGLRLIYFSYDVKMKEKGDIPEGYSVSREKKERFSLILESASTNQTSMYLCASSFPPGLTYNEQFFGPGTRLTVL.

This sequence joins TRBV10-3 and TRBJ1-1; no definite D call. The CDR3 totals 17 residues. Germline V gives CDR1 ENHRY, CDR2 SYGVKD. V lost 0 bases and J lost 0, with 14 bases in between. As DNA, the CDR3 is TGTGCCATCAGTGAGTCGGCGGGGAGGCGGATGAACACTGAAGCTTTCTTT. It specifies CAISESAGRRMNTEAFF.

In its sample, this clone was seen a few times. At one boundary the junction diverges from the germline segment, which might be a read error. The same CDR3 arises from other DNA sequences in this sample as well. The V call is TRBV5-1, the J call TRBJ1-1; D may be TRBD1 (6 bases). The CDR3 contains 15 residues. Germline V CDR1 and CDR2: SGHRS, YFSETQ. CDR3 coding DNA: TGCGCCAGCAGTTTGGGACAATCCATGAACACTGAAGCTTTCTTT. This gives the protein CASSLGQSMNTEAFF. Full variable domain (outside the CDR3, taken from reference TRBV5-1 and TRBJ1-1): KAGVTQTPRYLIKTRGQQVTLSCSPISGHRSVSWYQQTPGQGLQFLFEYFSETQRNKGNFPGRFSGRQFSNSRSEMNVSTLELGDSALYLCASSLGQSMNTEAFFGQGTRLTVV.